One and the same sample provided the 12 T cell receptor beta chains below, sequenced in a study of T-cell memory formation after mild COVID-19. TCRdb processed the 5' RACE reads anew with MiXCR; each CDR3 protein has one entry. Among roughly 600,000 distinct CDR3 sequences listed, around 17% were seen once. Specimen: PBMCs or a T cell subset sorted from them (not recorded which). The origin of the receptors is an adult woman who had mild COVID-19 (a few samples of this study predate the infection). Cell type and time point are not known.

This clonotype has more than one count but fewer than ten. Sequence at one end of the junction differs from germline and may be a read error. This chain's CDR3 is CASSQDLLWGAF. DNA for the CDR3: TGTGCCAGCAGCCAAGACCTTCTCTGGGGGGCCTTT. The V gene is TRBV14, the J gene TRBJ1-1, with a tentative D call TRBD1 (6 bases). This CDR3 contains 12 residues. The germline gives CDR1 SGHDN, CDR2 FVKESK.

This rearrangement joins TRBV29-1 to TRBJ2-1; 9 bases fit TRBD1. The CDR3 has 13 amino acids. V gave up 6 bases and J gave up 4 bases; unmatched junction bases: 4. CDR1 is SQVTM and CDR2 is ANQGSEA in the germline V gene. Here the CDR3 reads CSVAGQGYNEQFF. The CDR3 nucleotides read TGCAGCGTCGCGGGACAGGGATACAATGAGCAGTTCTTC.

This clonotype occurred a few times. The chain combines TRBV7-2 with TRBJ2-7; tentatively, D is TRBD2 (6 bases). The germline V and J ends were trimmed by 5 bases and 2 bases, with 13 bases remaining between them. The CDR3 has 14 amino acids. Looked up from germline, CDR1 is SGHTA and CDR2 is FQGNSA. The CDR3: CASSPHGGPYEQYF. The CDR3 DNA follows: TGTGCCAGCAGCCCCCACGGAGGGCCCTACGAGCAGTACTTC. Complete variable domain (other parts from reference TRBV7-2 and TRBJ2-7): GAGVSQSPSNKVTEKGKDVELRCDPISGHTALYWYRQSLGQGLEFLIYFQGNSAPDKSGLPSDRFSAERTGGSVSTLTIQRTQQEDSAVYLCASSPHGGPYEQYFGPGTRLTVT.

This clonotype appeared a few times. The chain joins TRBV19 to TRBJ1-1, with D unresolved. V lost 7 bases and J 1 base, leaving 16 bases between the germline ends. Germline assignment: CDR1 LNHDA and CDR2 SQIVND (reference sequence). The CDR3 totals 15 residues. CDR3 coding DNA: TGTGCCAGTACCCCCTTTCGTGGCACGAACACTGAAGCTTTCTTT. This encodes CASTPFRGTNTEAFF. Supplemented by reference TRBV19 and TRBJ1-1, the full variable domain reads DGGITQSPKYLFRKEGQNVTLSCEQNLNHDAMYWYRQDPGQGLRLIYYSQIVNDFQKGDIAEGYSVSREKKESFPLTVTSAQKNPTAFYLCASTPFRGTNTEAFFGQGTRLTVV.

This clonotype appeared a few times. V gene TRBV18 combines with J gene TRBJ2-4, with D tentatively TRBD2 (5 bases). Per the germline V gene, CDR1 is KGHSH and CDR2 is LQKENI. V was pared by 2 bases and J by 9 bases, with 8 bases between. This CDR3 has 12 amino acids. The CDR3: CASSPYGIIQYF. CDR3 nucleotides: TGTGCCAGCTCACCATACGGGATCATTCAGTACTTC. Together with reference TRBV18 and TRBJ2-4, the CDR3 gives the full variable domain: NAGVMQNPRHLVRRRGQEARLRCSPMKGHSHVYWYRQLPEEGLKFMVYLQKENIIDESGMPKERFSAEFPKEGPSILRIQQVVRGDSAAYFCASSPYGIIQYFGAGTRLSVL.

This chain links TRBV18 with TRBJ1-1; no definite D call. Trimming removed 6 bases from V and 1 base from J, with 21 bases in between. Germline V lookup: CDR1 KGHSH, CDR2 LQKENI. This CDR3 is 17 amino acids long. The CDR3 reads CASSRNRAGAGNTEAFF. For the CDR3, the DNA is TGTGCCAGCTCCCGGAACCGAGCCGGTGCTGGGAACACTGAAGCTTTCTTT.

This clonotype was seen a few times. The chain's CDR3 is CASSYSASGEGQETQYF. For the CDR3, the DNA is TGTGCCAGCAGTTACTCAGCTAGCGGGGAGGGCCAAGAGACCCAGTACTTC. The chain carries TRBV6-5 and TRBJ2-5; 9 bases match TRBD2. CDR1 MNHEY and CDR2 SVGAGI come from the germline V gene. The CDR3 covers 17 residues. The V and J ends lost 0 bases and 1 base, in that order; junction bases with no gene match: 6.

This clonotype showed up just a few times. V is TRBV4-1 and J is TRBJ1-1; possibly TRBD1 for D (5 bases). From germline, CDR1 is MGHRA and CDR2 YSYEKL. This CDR3 region has 16 residues. V lost 3 bases, J lost 6 bases, and 20 bases lay in between. The chain's CDR3 is CASSQGPGDIRAEAFF. CDR3 bases: TGCGCCAGCAGCCAGGGACCTGGCGATATCCGCGCTGAAGCTTTCTTT.

The chain combines TRBV11-3 with TRBJ1-1; possibly TRBD1 for D (6 bases). The CDR3 is 11 residues long. The V end was cut by 5 bases, the J end by 11 bases, with 12 bases between. Germline CDR1 reads SGHNT; CDR2 reads YENEEA. The CDR3 loop reads CASSVTGSAFF. The CDR3 DNA is TGTGCCAGCAGCGTCACAGGGTCGGCTTTCTTT.

The chain joins TRBV20-1 to TRBJ1-2; maybe TRBD1 (5 bases). Germline V gene data show CDR1 as DFQATT and CDR2 as SNEGSKA (reference sequence). V shed 3 bases and J shed 4 bases, with 15 bases lying between them. The CDR3 extends over 14 amino acids. The CDR3 protein is CSASQPGTGYGYTF. The DNA for the CDR3 is TGCAGTGCTAGTCAACCTGGGACGGGCTATGGCTACACCTTC.

The sample holds many counts of this clonotype. The chain links TRBV4-3 to TRBJ2-5; D not certain. With 0 bases removed from V and 1 base from J, the gap between germline ends came to 9 bases. The germline V gene has CDR1 LGHNA and CDR2 YSLEER. The CDR3 length is 15 residues. The CDR3 here is CASSQDRALQETQYF. The CDR3 DNA follows: TGCGCCAGCAGCCAAGATAGGGCTCTCCAAGAGACCCAGTACTTC.

As for this clonotype: A junction boundary mismatches the germline segment, possibly from a read error. The CDR3 DNA reads as TGTGCCAGCAGTTGGGTTCTGTCAGGGAATGAGCAGAACTTC. It is translated as CASSWVLSGNEQNF. This chain links TRBV12-3 or TRBV12-4 with TRBJ2-1, with D perhaps TRBD1 (5 bases). The CDR3 consists of 14 residues.